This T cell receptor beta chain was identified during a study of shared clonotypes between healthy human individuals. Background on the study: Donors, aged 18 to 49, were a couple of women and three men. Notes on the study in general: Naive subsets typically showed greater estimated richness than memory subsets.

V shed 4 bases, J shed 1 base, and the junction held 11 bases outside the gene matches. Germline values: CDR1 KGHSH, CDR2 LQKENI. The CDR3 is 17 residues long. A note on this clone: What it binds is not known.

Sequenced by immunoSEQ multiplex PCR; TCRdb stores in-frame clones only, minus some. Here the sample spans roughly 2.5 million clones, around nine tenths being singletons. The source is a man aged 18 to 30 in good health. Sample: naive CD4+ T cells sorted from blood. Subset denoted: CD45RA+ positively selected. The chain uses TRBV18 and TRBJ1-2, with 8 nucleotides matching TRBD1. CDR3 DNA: TGTGCCAGCTCACTTAGCCGGGACAGGAATTATAACTATGGCTACACCTTC. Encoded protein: CASSLSRDRNYNYGYTF. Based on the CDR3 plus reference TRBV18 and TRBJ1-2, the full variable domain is NAGVMQNPRHLVRRRGQEARLRCSPMKGHSHVYWYRQLPEEGLKFMVYLQKENIIDESGMPKERFSAEFPKEGPSILRIQQVVRGDSAAYFCASSLSRDRNYNYGYTFGSGTRLTVV.